The 20 T cell receptor beta chains below come from one sample, sequenced in a study of control samples from healthy donors and cancer patients. The protocol was immunoSEQ multiplex PCR, while the TCRdb copy is restricted to in-frame clones and leaves out a portion. The data show around 51,000 clones, with 80% seen just once and 10% held by the top ten. Input material: blood. The receptors here all came from a man aged 70 or older in good health.

For this clone: The germline gene is not matched at one end of the junction; a read error may be the cause. The V call is TRBV7-7, the J call TRBJ2-1, with 11 bases matching TRBD1. The CDR3 extends over 15 amino acids. CDR1 and CDR2 (germline): SSHAT, FNYEAQ (reference sequence). The CDR3 here is CASSAGTGGDNEQFF. The CDR3 nucleotides are TGTGCTAGCAGCGCCGGGACAGGGGGTGACAATGAGCAGTTCTTC. The whole variable domain, remainder taken from reference TRBV7-7 and TRBJ2-1, is GAGVSQSPRYKVTKRGQDVTLRCDPISSHATLYWYQQALGQGPEFLTYFNYEAQPDKSGLPSDRFSAERPEGSISTLTIQRTEQRDSAMYRCASSAGTGGDNEQFFGPGTRLTVL.

The chain combines TRBV28 with TRBJ1-6; no reliable D call. This CDR3 is built from 14 residues. The V end lost 5 bases, the J end lost 11 bases, and 16 bases lay between the germline ends. CDR1 MDHEN and CDR2 SYDVKM come from the germline V gene. CDR3 region: CASSPLGKVTPLHF. The CDR3 DNA reads TGTGCCAGCAGTCCCCTGGGGAAGGTTACACCCCTCCACTTT.

The chain uses TRBV28 and TRBJ1-2; D uncertain. This CDR3 is 13 amino acids long. Germline V CDR1 and CDR2: MDHEN, SYDVKM. The V and J ends lost 6 bases and 4 bases respectively, with 12 bases between them. The chain's CDR3 is CASRPTVIYGYTF. DNA of the CDR3: TGTGCCAGCAGGCCCACAGTGATCTATGGCTACACCTTC.

The rearrangement links TRBV7-9 to TRBJ2-7; D is perhaps TRBD1 (6 bases). V shed 4 bases and J shed 4 bases, with 8 bases lying between them. The V gene's germline CDR1 is SEHNR and CDR2 FQNEAQ (reference sequence). This CDR3 contains 12 residues. The CDR3 here is CASSSQGYEQYF. The DNA for the CDR3 is TGTGCCAGCAGCTCACAGGGTTACGAGCAGTACTTC.

The table lists this clone with a few counts. The chain links TRBV2 to TRBJ2-5; perhaps D is TRBD1 or TRBD2 (7 bases each). This CDR3 contains 13 residues. CDR1 and CDR2 from the germline V gene are SNHLY and FYNNEI. V shed 8 bases and J shed 5 bases, with 15 bases lying between them. The CDR3 region is CASGRDSQETQYF. The DNA of the CDR3 is TGTGCCAGCGGGAGGGACAGTCAGGAGACCCAGTACTTC.

This chain joins TRBV28 and TRBJ2-7; D could derive from TRBD1 or TRBD2 (7 bases each). From germline, CDR1 is MDHEN and CDR2 SYDVKM. The length of the CDR3 is 14 residues. DNA of the CDR3: TGTGCAAGTCAGGGGGGGTTATCCCCCTACGAGCAGTACTTC. This codes for CASQGGLSPYEQYF.

The gene calls are TRBV30 and TRBJ2-5; the D gene is possibly TRBD2 (6 bases). The CDR3 loop spans 14 amino acids. V gave up 0 bases and J gave up 4 bases, with 12 bases separating them. Per the germline V gene, CDR1 is GTSNPN and CDR2 is SVGIG (reference sequence). The CDR3 is CAWSVLGGRETQYF. The CDR3 DNA reads as TGTGCCTGGAGTGTACTGGGAGGTCGAGAGACCCAGTACTTC.

The rearrangement uses TRBV6-5 and TRBJ1-1; D may be TRBD1 (6 bases). The germline V gene has CDR1 MNHEY and CDR2 SVGAGI. The V gene lost 6 bases and the J gene lost 3 bases, with 11 bases spanning the gap. The CDR3 totals 13 residues. CDR3 sequence (DNA): TGTGCCAGCAGCAAAAGGGGGGACACTGAAGCTTTCTTT. Translated: CASSKRGDTEAFF.

The chain uses TRBV7-9 and TRBJ2-5; the D gene could be TRBD1 or TRBD2 (5 bases each). Germline CDR1 and CDR2: SEHNR and FQNEAQ (reference sequence). Trimming shortened V by 1 base and J by 0 bases, and 15 bases separated the two germline ends. CDR3 length equals 17 residues. The CDR3 DNA sequence: TGTGCCAGCAGCTTAGTTCAGGGACCCCGATACCAAGAGACCCAGTACTTC. Residues: CASSLVQGPRYQETQYF.

The V and J genes are TRBV6-6 and TRBJ2-7; tentatively, D is TRBD2 (5 bases). Trimming removed 5 bases from V and 0 bases from J, with 8 bases in between. The CDR3 consists of 13 residues. Per germline, CDR1 MNHNY and CDR2 SVGAGI (reference sequence). DNA for the CDR3: TGTGCCAGCAGTGGTGGGAGCTCCTACGAGCAGTACTTC. Amino acid sequence: CASSGGSSYEQYF.

The genes are TRBV5-6 and TRBJ2-2; possible D gene TRBD1, 6 bases. V lost 1 base, J lost 0 bases, and 19 bases lay in between. Germline V gene lookup returns CDR1 SGHDT and CDR2 YYEEEE. The CDR3 length is 19 residues. CDR3 DNA sequence: TGTGCCAGCAGCTTGTCGGGCTTAGGACAGATGACGAACACCGGGGAGCTGTTTTTT. Translation: CASSLSGLGQMTNTGELFF.

The chain employs TRBV6-5 and TRBJ2-2; no clear D gene. Per germline, CDR1 MNHEY and CDR2 SVGAGI. This CDR3 has 16 residues. V lost 3 bases to trimming and J lost 0 bases, with 11 bases between them. CDR3 bases: TGTGCCAGCAGTTATTCGAGGCCGGCGAACACCGGGGAGCTGTTTTTT. Translation: CASSYSRPANTGELFF.

The rearrangement links TRBV4-2 to TRBJ2-2, with D unresolved. The ends were cut back, 4 bases at V and 6 bases at J, with 6 bases in the middle. The CDR3 contains 12 residues. Germline V gene data show CDR1 as LGHNA and CDR2 as YNFKEQ. CDR3 sequence reads: CASSRGPGELFF. As DNA, the CDR3 is TGTGCCAGCAGCCGAGGACCCGGGGAGCTGTTTTTT.

The V call is TRBV7-2, the J call TRBJ2-7; D might be TRBD1 (6 bases). Trimming pared 2 bases from V and 3 bases from J, leaving 11 bases between. This CDR3 has 14 residues. In germline, CDR1 is SGHTA, CDR2 FQGNSA. The CDR3 is CASSLHKGGYEQYF. DNA of the CDR3: TGTGCCAGCAGCTTACATAAAGGGGGCTACGAGCAGTACTTC. Drawing the rest from reference TRBV7-2 and TRBJ2-7, the complete variable domain is GAGVSQSPSNKVTEKGKDVELRCDPISGHTALYWYRQSLGQGLEFLIYFQGNSAPDKSGLPSDRFSAERTGGSVSTLTIQRTQQEDSAVYLCASSLHKGGYEQYFGPGTRLTVT.

The V gene is TRBV28, the J gene TRBJ1-3, with 9 positions matching TRBD1. The V gene's germline CDR1 is MDHEN and CDR2 SYDVKM. V trimming: 2 bases; J trimming: 0 bases; junction bases outside the gene matches: 8. The length of the CDR3 is 18 residues. The DNA of the CDR3 is TGTGCCAGCAGTTTACGGCCGGGACAGGGCCACTCTGGAAACACCATATATTTT. It translates to CASSLRPGQGHSGNTIYF.

This clone has a single count. This chain joins TRBV6-5 and TRBJ1-1, with D maybe TRBD1 (5 bases). Trimming pared 4 bases from V and 6 bases from J, leaving 9 bases between. CDR1 and CDR2 (germline): MNHEY, SVGAGI. This CDR3 has 12 amino acids. The CDR3 DNA reads TGTGCCAGCAGTTTCGGGGCAGCTGAAGCTTTCTTT. Amino acid sequence: CASSFGAAEAFF.

This chain's CDR3 is CASSAGHRSGELFF. The CDR3 region has the DNA TGTGCCAGTAGCGCGGGACATCGTTCCGGGGAGCTGTTTTTT. The chain uses TRBV19 and TRBJ2-2; D may correspond to TRBD1 or TRBD2 (6 bases each). The CDR3 has 14 amino acids. The ends were cut back, 6 bases at V and 6 bases at J, with 14 bases in the middle. Germline V gene data show CDR1 as LNHDA and CDR2 as SQIVND (reference sequence).

V is TRBV5-1 and J is TRBJ2-3; D remains unclear. This CDR3 comprises 11 residues. Germline values: CDR1 SGHRS, CDR2 YFSETQ. V shed 1 base and J shed 10 bases, with 7 bases lying between them. The CDR3 protein is CASSLSLAQYF. The CDR3 region has the DNA TGCGCCAGCAGCTTGAGTTTGGCGCAGTATTTT.

The chain has TRBV13 and TRBJ2-7; the match to TRBD2 covers 11 bases. Trimming at V came to 5 bases and at J to 5 bases, leaving 11 bases not matched to a gene. CDR1 PRHDT and CDR2 FYEKMQ come from the germline V gene (reference sequence). CDR3 length: 16 residues. The DNA for the CDR3 is TGTGCCAGCAGCCCCCTAGCGGGAGGAGTTTCCCACGAGCAGTACTTC. It yields the protein CASSPLAGGVSHEQYF.

The chain couples TRBV24-1 to TRBJ2-1, with TRBD2 matching 12 bases. Germline assignment: CDR1 KGHDR and CDR2 SFDVKD. There are 19 residues in the CDR3. J gave up 9 bases and V 4 bases, and 18 bases lay outside the gene matches. CDR3 sequence: CATSELKPTSGSVLGEQFF. The CDR3 DNA follows: TGTGCCACCAGTGAGTTAAAACCGACTAGCGGGAGTGTGTTAGGTGAGCAGTTCTTC.